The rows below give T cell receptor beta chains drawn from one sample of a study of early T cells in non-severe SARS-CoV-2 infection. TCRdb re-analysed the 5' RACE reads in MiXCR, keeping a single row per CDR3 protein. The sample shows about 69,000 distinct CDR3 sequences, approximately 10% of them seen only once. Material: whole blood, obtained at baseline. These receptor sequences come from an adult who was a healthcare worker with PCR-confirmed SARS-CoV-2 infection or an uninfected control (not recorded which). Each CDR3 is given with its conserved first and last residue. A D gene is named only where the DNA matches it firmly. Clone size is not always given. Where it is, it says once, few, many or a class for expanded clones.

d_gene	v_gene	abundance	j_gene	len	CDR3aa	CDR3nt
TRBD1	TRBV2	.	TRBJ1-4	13	CASKDRGHEKLFF	TGTGCCAGCAAGGACAGGGGGCATGAAAAACTGTTTTTT
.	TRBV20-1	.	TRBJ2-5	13	CSARKQNQETQYF	TGCAGTGCTAGGAAGCAGAACCAAGAGACCCAGTACTTC
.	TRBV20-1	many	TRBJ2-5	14	CSARDGGVGETQYF	TGCAGTGCTAGAGATGGGGGCGTAGGAGAGACCCAGTACTTC
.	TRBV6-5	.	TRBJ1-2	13	CASSSPTSYGYTF	TGTGCCAGCAGTTCCCCGACTTCCTATGGCTACACCTTC
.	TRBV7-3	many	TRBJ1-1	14	CASSLMGYGTEAFF	TGTGCCAGCAGCTTAATGGGTTATGGAACTGAAGCTTTCTTT
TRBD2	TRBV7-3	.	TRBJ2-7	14	CASSLEGQAGEQYF	TGTGCCAGCAGCTTAGAAGGCCAAGCGGGGGAGCAGTACTTC
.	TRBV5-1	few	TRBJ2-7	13	CASSYTVSYEQYF	TGCGCCAGCAGCTACACAGTTTCCTACGAGCAGTACTTC
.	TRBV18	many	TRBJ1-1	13	CASSTPAGTEAFF	TGTGCCAGCTCAACCCCGGCAGGGACTGAAGCTTTCTTT
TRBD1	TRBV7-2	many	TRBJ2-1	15	CASSSRDSPYNEQFF	TGTGCCAGCAGCTCCCGGGACAGCCCCTACAATGAGCAGTTCTTC
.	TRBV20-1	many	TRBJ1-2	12	CSASQGSYGYTF	TGCAGTGCCTCACAGGGATCCTATGGCTACACCTTC
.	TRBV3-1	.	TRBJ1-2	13	CASSQDQDYGYTF	TGTGCCAGCAGCCAAGATCAGGATTATGGCTACACCTTC
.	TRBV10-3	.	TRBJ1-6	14	CAISGQLSGSPLHF	TGTGCCATCAGTGGACAGTTATCCGGATCACCCCTCCACTTT
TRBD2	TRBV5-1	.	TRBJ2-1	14	CASSPLTSGVEQFF	TGCGCCAGCAGCCCCTTGACTAGCGGGGTCGAGCAGTTCTTC
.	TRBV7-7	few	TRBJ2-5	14	CASSLFKGGETQYF	TGTGCTAGCAGCTTATTCAAGGGGGGAGAGACCCAGTACTTC
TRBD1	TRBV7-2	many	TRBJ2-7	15	CASRVTGTGPYEQYF	TGTGCCAGCAGGGTTACCGGGACAGGGCCCTACGAGCAGTACTTC
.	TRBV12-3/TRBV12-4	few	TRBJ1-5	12	CASSFWAQPQHF	TGTGCCAGCAGTTTCTGGGCTCAGCCCCAGCATTTT
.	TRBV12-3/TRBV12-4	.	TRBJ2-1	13	CASSLLRNNEQFF	TGTGCCAGCAGTTTATTGCGGAACAATGAGCAGTTCTTC
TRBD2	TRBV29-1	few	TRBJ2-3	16	CSVEVWTSGSTDTQYF	TGCAGCGTTGAAGTTTGGACTAGCGGGAGCACAGATACGCAGTATTTT
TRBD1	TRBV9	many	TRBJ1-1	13	CASSFTGDTEAFF	TGTGCCAGCAGCTTCACAGGGGACACTGAAGCTTTCTTT
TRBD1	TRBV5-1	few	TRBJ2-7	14	CASSPGQGTGEQYF	TGCGCCAGCAGCCCGGGACAGGGGACGGGAGAGCAGTACTTC
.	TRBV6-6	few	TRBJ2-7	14	CASKSTPSSYEQYF	TGTGCCAGCAAGAGTACACCAAGCTCCTACGAGCAGTACTTC
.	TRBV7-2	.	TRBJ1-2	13	CASSWGRGYGYTF	TGTGCCAGCAGTTGGGGCAGGGGCTATGGCTACACCTTC
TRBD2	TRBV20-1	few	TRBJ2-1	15	CSARDIAGDFNEQFF	TGCAGTGCTAGAGATATAGCGGGAGATTTCAATGAGCAGTTCTTC
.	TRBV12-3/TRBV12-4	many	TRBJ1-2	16	CASSLDPRSENYGYTF	TGTGCCAGCAGTTTAGACCCCAGATCAGAAAACTATGGCTACACCTTC
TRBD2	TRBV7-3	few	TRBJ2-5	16	CASSLTSLAGGETQYF	TGTGCCAGCAGCTTAACGTCCCTAGCGGGGGGTGAGACCCAGTACTTC
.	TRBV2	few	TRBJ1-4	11	CASLSNEKLFF	TGTGCCAGCCTTTCTAATGAAAAACTGTTTTTT
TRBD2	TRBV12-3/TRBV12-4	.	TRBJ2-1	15	CASSFRVAGDDEQFF	TGTGCCAGCAGTTTCCGGGTAGCGGGAGACGATGAGCAGTTCTTC
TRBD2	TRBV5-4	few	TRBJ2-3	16	CASSARLAGSTDTQYF	TGTGCCAGCAGCGCCAGACTAGCGGGGAGCACAGATACGCAGTATTTT
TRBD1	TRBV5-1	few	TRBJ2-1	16	CASSNPRDRVDNEQFF	TGCGCCAGCAGCAACCCCCGGGACAGGGTTGACAATGAGCAGTTCTTC
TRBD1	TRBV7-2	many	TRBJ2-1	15	CASSLPGQDYNEQFF	TGTGCCAGCAGCTTGCCGGGACAGGACTACAATGAGCAGTTCTTC
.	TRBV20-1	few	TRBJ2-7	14	CSARDLALSYEQYF	TGCAGTGCTAGAGATCTAGCCCTCTCCTACGAGCAGTACTTC
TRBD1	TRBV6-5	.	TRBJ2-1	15	CASRPDRGIYNEQFF	TGTGCCAGCAGACCCGACAGGGGAATCTACAATGAGCAGTTCTTC
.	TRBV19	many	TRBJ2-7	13	CASSISDTYEQYF	TGTGCCAGTAGTATTTCGGACACTTACGAGCAGTACTTC
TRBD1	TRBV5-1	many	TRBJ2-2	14	CASSWDRGTGELFF	TGCGCCAGCAGCTGGGACAGGGGGACCGGGGAGCTGTTTTTT
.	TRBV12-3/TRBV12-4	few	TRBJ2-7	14	CASSALGGTVEQYF	TGTGCCAGCAGCGCCCTGGGGGGAACGGTCGAGCAGTACTTC
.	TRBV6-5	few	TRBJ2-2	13	CASSYSHGGELFF	TGTGCCAGCAGTTACTCTCATGGCGGGGAGCTGTTTTTT
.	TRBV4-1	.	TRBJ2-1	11	CASSQSGSQFF	TGCGCCAGCAGCCAGAGCGGGTCCCAGTTCTTC
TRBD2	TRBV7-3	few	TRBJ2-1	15	CASGLAGGSYNEQFF	TGTGCCAGCGGACTAGCGGGAGGCTCCTACAATGAGCAGTTCTTC
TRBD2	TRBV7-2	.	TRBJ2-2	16	CASSSIAGGDTGELFF	TGTGCCAGCAGCTCTATAGCGGGAGGGGACACCGGGGAGCTGTTTTTT
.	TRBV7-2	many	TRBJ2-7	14	CASSRLHRNYEQYF	TGTGCCAGCAGCCGCCTCCACCGAAACTACGAGCAGTACTTC
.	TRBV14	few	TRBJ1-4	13	CASSQDRGGRLFF	TGTGCCAGCAGCCAAGATCGGGGGGGGCGGCTGTTTTTT
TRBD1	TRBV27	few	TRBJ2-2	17	CASKLKHWQGATGELFF	TGTGCCAGCAAACTGAAACACTGGCAGGGGGCCACCGGGGAGCTGTTTTTT
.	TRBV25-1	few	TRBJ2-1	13	CASSEFGTGEQFF	TGTGCCAGCAGTGAATTCGGGACGGGGGAGCAGTTCTTC
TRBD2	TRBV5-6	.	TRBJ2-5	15	CASSRGLAEQETQYF	TGTGCCAGCAGCAGGGGACTAGCGGAACAAGAGACCCAGTACTTC
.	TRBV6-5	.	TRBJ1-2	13	CASSYSPVYGYTF	TGTGCCAGCAGTTACTCGCCGGTCTATGGCTACACCTTC
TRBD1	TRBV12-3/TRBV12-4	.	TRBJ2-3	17	CASTSIRPGQSTDTQYF	TGTGCCAGCACCTCCATTCGCCCGGGACAGAGCACAGATACGCAGTATTTT
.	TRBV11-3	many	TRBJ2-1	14	CASSLAAGAFEQFF	TGTGCCAGCAGCTTAGCTGCGGGGGCCTTTGAGCAGTTCTTC
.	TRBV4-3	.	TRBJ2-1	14	CASSPRISGNEQFF	TGCGCCAGCAGCCCACGAATCTCGGGTAATGAGCAGTTCTTC
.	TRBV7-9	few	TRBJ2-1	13	CAIFSRAGNEQFF	TGTGCCATCTTTAGTCGGGCGGGGAATGAGCAGTTCTTC